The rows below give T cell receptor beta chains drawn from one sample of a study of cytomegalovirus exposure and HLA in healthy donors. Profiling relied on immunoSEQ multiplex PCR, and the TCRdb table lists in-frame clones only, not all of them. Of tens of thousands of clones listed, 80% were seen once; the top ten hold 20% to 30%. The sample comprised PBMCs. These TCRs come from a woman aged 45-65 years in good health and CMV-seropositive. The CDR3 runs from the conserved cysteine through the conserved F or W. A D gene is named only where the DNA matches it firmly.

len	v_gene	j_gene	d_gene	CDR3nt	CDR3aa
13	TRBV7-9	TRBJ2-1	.	TGTGCCAGCAGAACTGGGGCAGGGAATGAGCAGTTCTTC	CASRTGAGNEQFF
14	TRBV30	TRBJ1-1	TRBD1	TGTGCCTGGAGTGGGAGGACAGGGTTGACTGAAGCTTTCTTT	CAWSGRTGLTEAFF
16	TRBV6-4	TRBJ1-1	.	TGTGCCAGCAGAGTACACACCGGGTCTATGAACACTGAAGCTTTCTTT	CASRVHTGSMNTEAFF
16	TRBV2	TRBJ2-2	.	TGTGCCAGCAGTGGAATCCGGGGGGCGGTAGGCGGGGAGCTGTTTTTT	CASSGIRGAVGGELFF
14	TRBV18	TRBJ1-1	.	TGTGCCAGCTCACCAGTCTCCGAGGACACTGAAGCTTTCTTT	CASSPVSEDTEAFF
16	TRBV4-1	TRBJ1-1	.	TGCGCCAGCAGCCAGACAATTGTAAGGGGCGGCGGTATTCCTTTCTTT	CASSQTIVRGGGIPFF
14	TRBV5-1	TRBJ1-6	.	TGCGCCAGCAGCTTTAAAACAGAGAATTCACCCCTCCACTTT	CASSFKTENSPLHF
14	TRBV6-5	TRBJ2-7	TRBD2	TGTGCCAGCAGTTACGGGGCGGGGGACTACGAGCAGTACTTC	CASSYGAGDYEQYF
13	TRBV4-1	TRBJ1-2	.	TGCGCCAGCAGCCAAGGTCGGAACTATGGCTACACCTTC	CASSQGRNYGYTF
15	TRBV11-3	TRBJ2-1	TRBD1	TGTGCCAGCAGCTTACCCGGGACAGGGTCCAATGAGCAGTTCTTC	CASSLPGTGSNEQFF
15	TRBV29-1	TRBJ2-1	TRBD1	TGCAGCTCGGAGGGGGGGACAGGGGCCTACAATGAGCAGTTCTTC	CSSEGGTGAYNEQFF
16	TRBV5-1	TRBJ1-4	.	TGCGCCAGCAGTCCCGGTACGGGGGCAACTAATGAAAAACTGTTTTTT	CASSPGTGATNEKLFF
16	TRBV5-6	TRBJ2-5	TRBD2	TGTGCCAGCAGTTTGGGACTAGCGGGACCGCAAGAGACCCAGTACTTC	CASSLGLAGPQETQYF
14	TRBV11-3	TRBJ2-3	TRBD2	TGTGCCACCAAAAGGACTAGCGGGTCAGATACGCAGTATTTT	CATKRTSGSDTQYF
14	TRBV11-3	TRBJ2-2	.	TGTGCCAGCAGAGCGACGGGGAACACCGGGGAGCTGTTTTTT	CASRATGNTGELFF
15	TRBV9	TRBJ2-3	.	TGTGCCAGCAGCCCCAGGGGGACTAGCACAGATACGCAGTATTTT	CASSPRGTSTDTQYF
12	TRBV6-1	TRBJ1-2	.	TGTGCCAGCAGCCCCATGAACTATGGCTACACCTTC	CASSPMNYGYTF